The clone carrying this TCR beta chain was observed a few times. The data stem from a study of T-cell reconstitution after alpha-beta-depleted transplantation in children. Unique molecular identifiers tagged the TCRbeta library. In TCRdb, the PCR reads were re-called with MiXCR into one record per CDR3 protein. The sample shows around 360,000 distinct CDR3 sequences, about a tenth of them seen only once. The germline V gene has CDR1 MNHNS and CDR2 SASEGT. V dropped 7 bases and J dropped 8 bases, with 14 bases sitting between them. The CDR3 consists of 13 residues. V gene TRBV6-1 combines with J gene TRBJ1-4, with a tentative D call TRBD1 (5 bases). The clonotype comes from a human donor who donated a stem cell graft to a child with acute lymphoblastic leukemia. This sample comprised PBMCs from the stem cell graft donor, obtained from the stem cell graft. CDR3 amino acids: CASIVGVGEKLFF. The CDR3 bases are TGTGCCAGCATAGTAGGGGTAGGGGAAAAACTGTTTTTT.